This T cell receptor (beta chain) is drawn from a study of blood T cell repertoires in COVID-19. Overall study: The study drew acute and convalescent COVID-19 samples from the United States, Italy and Spain. From T cells, B-cell-depleted T cells, or PBMCs came the material, which was cDNA or gDNA.

In the original processing: Reference gene primer amplification gave estimated nucleated cell counts. Libraries were prepared by immunoSEQ multiplex PCR; TCRdb keeps only in-frame clonotypes and omits some of them. V and J calls and clone size come straight from that table; D and trimming were deduced from the DNA. The table includes approximately 69,000 clones, less than 85% detected once. The specimen was peripheral blood. This TCR derives from a man in his 60s with acute or convalescent COVID-19.

The CDR3 reads CASSFGLAGVGELFF. The CDR3 DNA is TGCGCCAGCAGCTTTGGTCTAGCGGGAGTTGGGGAGCTGTTTTTT. V is TRBV5-1 and J is TRBJ2-2, with 10 positions matching TRBD2. The CDR3 runs 15 residues. The germline gives CDR1 SGHRS, CDR2 YFSETQ. Germline trimming cut 2 bases from V and 8 bases from J; bases unmatched to any gene: 6.